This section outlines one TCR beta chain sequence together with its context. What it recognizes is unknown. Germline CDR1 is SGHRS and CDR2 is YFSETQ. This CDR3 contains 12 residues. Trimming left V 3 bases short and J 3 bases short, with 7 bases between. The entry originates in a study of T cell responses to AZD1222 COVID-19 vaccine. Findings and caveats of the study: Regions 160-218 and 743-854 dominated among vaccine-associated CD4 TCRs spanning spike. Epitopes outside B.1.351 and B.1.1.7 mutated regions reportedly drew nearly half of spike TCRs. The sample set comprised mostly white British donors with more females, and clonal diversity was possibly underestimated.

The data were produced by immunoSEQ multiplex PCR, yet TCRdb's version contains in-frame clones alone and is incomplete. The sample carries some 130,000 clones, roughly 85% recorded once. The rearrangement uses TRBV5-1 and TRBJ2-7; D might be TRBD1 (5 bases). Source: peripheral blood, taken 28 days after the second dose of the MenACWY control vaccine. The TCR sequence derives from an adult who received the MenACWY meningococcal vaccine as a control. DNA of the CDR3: TGCGCCAGCAGCTCTCAGGGCTACGAGCAGTACTTC. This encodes CASSSQGYEQYF.